The 18 T cell receptor beta chains below all came from one sample that was sequenced in a study of shared clonotypes between healthy human individuals (dated by TCRdb to about 2020). Library preparation employed the immunoSEQ multiplex PCR assay. In its TCRdb copy, this immuneACCESS table keeps in-frame sequences only and misses some clones. Where compared with another copy, unresolved V genes explain less than half of these, and the others have no known cause. This sample comprises 100,000 or so clones, around 47% of them detected only once. Approximately 16% of the sample belongs to the ten largest clones. Sequenced sample: PBMCs. Receptors originate from a middle-aged woman in good health. Some clones in this sample may be carry-over from other donors' samples.

The sample holds a few counts of this clone. This chain uses TRBV5-5 with TRBJ1-1; perhaps TRBD1 as D (5 bases). The V gene lost 4 bases and the J gene lost 4 bases, with 11 bases spanning the gap. The CDR3 spans 13 residues. CDR1 is SGHKS, CDR2 YYEKEE, per germline (reference sequence). Here the CDR3 DNA reads TGTGCCAGCAGCCGGCAGGGCGGCACTGAAGCTTTCTTT. Its translation: CASSRQGGTEAFF.

The sample holds a few counts of this clone. This sequence joins TRBV29-1 and TRBJ1-2; 7 nucleotides agree with TRBD1. The CDR3 is 14 residues long. Trimming at V came to 6 bases and at J to 2 bases, leaving 9 bases not matched to a gene. Looked up from germline, CDR1 is SQVTM and CDR2 is ANQGSEA. The CDR3 loop is CSVNPSDRNYGYTF. As DNA, the CDR3 is TGCAGCGTCAACCCCTCGGACAGGAACTATGGCTACACCTTC.

The chain links TRBV5-3 to TRBJ2-1; D unresolved. TRBV5-3 has ORF status, its function being uncertain. Trimming shortened V by 8 bases and J by 5 bases, and 8 bases separated the two germline ends. The CDR3 covers 11 residues. CDR3 coding DNA: TGTGCCAGCAGCCTAAACAATGAGCAGTTCTTC. Encoded protein: CASSLNNEQFF.

This clone has just one count. A much larger clone lies a single base off, so this may be a read error. Written as DNA, the CDR3 is TGTGCCAGCAGTGAAGAGTACGAGCAGTACTTC. Protein product: CASSEEYEQYF. The J gene is TRBJ2-7, the V gene TRBV2, with D unclear. Germline loops: CDR1 SNHLY, CDR2 FYNNEI. The CDR3 length is 11 residues. V was shortened by 1 base and J by 4 bases, with 2 bases between the two germline ends. Complete variable domain (other parts from reference TRBV2 and TRBJ2-7): EPEVTQTPSHQVTQMGQEVILRCVPISNHLYFYWYRQILGQKVEFLVSFYNNEISEKSEIFDDQFSVERPDGSNFTLKIRSTKLEDSAMYFCASSEEYEQYFGPGTRLTVT.

The chain carries TRBV11-2 and TRBJ2-7; TRBD1 matches at 8 bases. The CDR3 runs to 17 residues. CDR1 is SGHAT, CDR2 FQNNGV, per germline. The J segment lost 7 bases and the V segment lost 4 bases, leaving 18 bases of the junction unmatched. The CDR3 sequence is CASSSYYGTGDRREQYF. The CDR3 coding sequence is TGTGCCAGCAGCTCCTATTACGGGACAGGAGATCGTCGAGAGCAGTACTTC.

The chain carries TRBV5-1 and TRBJ2-7; TRBD1 might be the D (5 bases). Trimming shortened V by 1 base and J by 4 bases, and 9 bases separated the two germline ends. Germline CDR1 and CDR2: SGHRS and YFSETQ. This CDR3 is 13 amino acids long. The chain's CDR3 is CASSLSGLYEQYF. The CDR3 region has the DNA TGCGCCAGCAGCTTGTCAGGGCTTTACGAGCAGTACTTC.

The gene calls are TRBV29-1 and TRBJ1-5; D is perhaps TRBD1 (6 bases). The CDR3 is 13 amino acids. Germline V gene data show CDR1 as SQVTM and CDR2 as ANQGSEA. V was pared by 8 bases and J by 1 base, with 12 bases between. The chain's CDR3 is CSTQQGSNQPQHF. CDR3 nucleotides: TGCAGCACCCAGCAGGGGAGCAATCAGCCCCAGCATTTT.

This clone turned up a few times. The chain is built from TRBV30 and TRBJ2-7; D unclear. CDR3 length equals 11 residues. The germline gives CDR1 GTSNPN, CDR2 SVGIG (reference sequence). V was pared by 0 bases and J by 4 bases, with 4 bases between. This chain's CDR3 is CAWSVGYEQYF. In DNA form, the CDR3 reads TGTGCCTGGAGTGTAGGGTACGAGCAGTACTTC.

The J gene is TRBJ1-1, the V gene TRBV5-4, with 10 bases matching TRBD1. The CDR3 extends over 15 amino acids. The germline V gene has CDR1 SGHNT and CDR2 YYREEE (reference sequence). V shed 4 bases, J shed 5 bases, and the junction held 8 bases outside the gene matches. The CDR3 protein is CASSRPGQGLTEAFF. Here the CDR3 DNA reads TGTGCCAGCAGCAGACCGGGACAGGGGTTGACTGAAGCTTTCTTT.

This clone was observed a handful of times. The chain is built from TRBV29-1 and TRBJ2-3; 9 bases line up with TRBD1. The CDR3 loop spans 14 amino acids. V lost 6 bases and J lost 5; bases outside the gene matches: 9. The V gene's germline CDR1 is SQVTM and CDR2 ANQGSEA. CDR3 sequence (DNA): TGCAGCGTCCCTAACCAGGACAGGGGAGATACGCAGTATTTT. It translates to CSVPNQDRGDTQYF.

The chain joins TRBV4-3 to TRBJ2-5; 7 positions match TRBD1. Germline CDR1 LGHNA, CDR2 YSLEER. The V gene end was trimmed by 4 bases and the J gene end by 11 bases; junction bases not matched to a gene: 10. The CDR3 has 13 amino acids. The DNA for the CDR3 is TGCGCCAGCAGCCCGGGACAGCGTGAGGAGCAGTACTTC. Its translation: CASSPGQREEQYF.

This clone was seen at least ten times. At one boundary the junction diverges from the germline segment, which might be a read error. This chain connects TRBV29-1 to TRBJ1-5; TRBD1 matches 8 bases. CDR1 and CDR2 from the germline V gene are SQVTM and ANQGSEA. The CDR3 has 13 residues. The CDR3 here is CSVEAGGNQPQHF. The DNA of the CDR3 is TGCAGCGTTGAGGCAGGGGGCAACCAGCCCCAGCATTTT.

This chain links TRBV7-8 with TRBJ2-1; D possibly matches TRBD1 or TRBD2 (6 bases each). Germline CDR1 is SGHVS and CDR2 is FQNEAQ. The V gene lost 1 base and the J gene lost 10 bases, with 17 bases spanning the gap. This CDR3 has 15 residues. The CDR3 spells CASSLGRRRGVEQFF. CDR3 bases: TGTGCCAGCAGCTTAGGACGGAGGAGGGGGGTAGAGCAGTTCTTC.

This clone was detected ten times or more. The chain employs TRBV30 and TRBJ2-7; TRBD1 agrees at 11 bases. The CDR3 contains 15 residues. Germline values: CDR1 GTSNPN, CDR2 SVGIG (reference sequence). V shed 7 bases and J 3 bases; nucleotides not matched to a gene: 11. The CDR3 coding sequence is TGTGCCTTCACCTCCGGGACAGGGGGTTTCTACGAGCAGTACTTC. This translates into CAFTSGTGGFYEQYF. Full variable domain (rest looked up from reference TRBV30 and TRBJ2-7): SQTIHQWPATLVQPVGSPLSLECTVEGTSNPNLYWYRQAAGRGLQLLFYSVGIGQISSEVPQNLSASRPQDRQFILSSKKLLLSDSGFYLCAFTSGTGGFYEQYFGPGTRLTVT.

Here the CDR3 reads CSARGRGEQYF. The DNA for the CDR3 is TGCAGTGCTAGGGGCCGGGGGGAGCAGTACTTC. The V and J genes are TRBV20-1 and TRBJ2-5; the match to TRBD2 covers 7 bases. Per germline, CDR1 DFQATT and CDR2 SNEGSKA (reference sequence). The CDR3 contains 11 residues. The ends lost 3 bases at V and 11 bases at J; junction bases unmatched: 6.

This clone occurred many times. V and J are TRBV7-2 and TRBJ2-7; no clear D. The germline V gene encodes CDR1 SGHTA and CDR2 FQGNSA. CDR3 length: 17 residues. Trimming stripped 5 bases from V and 5 bases from J, with 25 bases between. CDR3 DNA sequence: TGTGCCAGCAGCATCCTACTTTGGGCTACGAAAGAGAACGAGCAGTACTTC. Protein: CASSILLWATKENEQYF.

The chain has TRBV9 and TRBJ2-1, with TRBD1 as a possible D gene (6 bases). Deletions cut 2 bases from V and 9 bases from J, with 15 bases between. This CDR3 comprises 14 residues. CDR1 and CDR2 from the germline V gene are SGDLS and YYNGEE. The CDR3 region is CASSVGRGRGEQFF. DNA of the CDR3: TGTGCCAGCAGCGTGGGCAGGGGACGGGGTGAGCAGTTCTTC.

The V gene is TRBV7-8, the J gene TRBJ1-2, with D maybe TRBD1 (5 bases). V lost 5 bases, J lost 3 bases, and 10 bases lay in between. The CDR3 sequence is 13 residues long. Germline CDR1 reads SGHVS; CDR2 reads FQNEAQ. The CDR3 nucleotides are TGTGCCAGCAGCCACGACAGTGACTATGGCTACACCTTC. Residues: CASSHDSDYGYTF. The variable domain in full, completed from reference TRBV7-8 and TRBJ1-2, reads GAGVSQSPRYKVAKRGQDVALRCDPISGHVSLFWYQQALGQGPEFLTYFQNEAQLDKSGLPSDRFFAERPEGSVSTLKIQRTQQEDSAVYLCASSHDSDYGYTFGSGTRLTVV.